The T cell receptor beta chain described here comes from a study of blood T cell repertoires in COVID-19. Looking at the study overall: Samples taken during acute and convalescent COVID-19 were collected in the United States, Italy and Spain. T cells, B-cell-depleted T cells, or PBMCs supplied cDNA or gDNA.

V lost 6 bases, J lost 9 bases, and 14 bases stayed unmatched. CDR1 is LNHDA, CDR2 SQIVND, per germline (reference sequence). This CDR3 region has 16 residues. Profiling relied on immunoSEQ multiplex PCR, and the TCRdb table lists in-frame clones only, not all of them. The table shows some 200,000 clones, with more than 80% occurring only once. The study recruited people aged about 18 to 95 years across around 24 US areas. Resolution of symptoms, clearance, or two negative PCRs was present in recovered Cohort 3 donors. Sequenced sample: PBMCs or T cells enriched from blood (not recorded which). The rearrangement links TRBV19 to TRBJ2-1; 10 nucleotides agree with TRBD2. The origin of this receptor is a woman aged 18-29 years who had recovered from COVID-19. The CDR3 region is CASRTSGSGPGGEQFF. The CDR3 DNA is TGTGCCAGTAGGACTAGCGGGTCCGGGCCGGGGGGTGAGCAGTTCTTC. Combining the CDR3 with reference TRBV19 and TRBJ2-1 gives the whole variable domain DGGITQSPKYLFRKEGQNVTLSCEQNLNHDAMYWYRQDPGQGLRLIYYSQIVNDFQKGDIAEGYSVSREKKESFPLTVTSAQKNPTAFYLCASRTSGSGPGGEQFFGPGTRLTVL.